Below, 28 T cell receptor beta chains from the same sample are listed, as sequenced in a study of T cell responses to AZD1222 COVID-19 vaccine. Profiled with immunoSEQ multiplex PCR; TCRdb holds only in-frame clones, not every one. Of under 200,000 clones in the sample, 80% to 90% were seen once. The material sequenced was peripheral blood, taken on day 0 of MenACWY control vaccination. These receptors originate from an adult in good health.

The rearrangement links TRBV5-4 to TRBJ2-1, with a possible D match to TRBD1 (5 bases). V was cut by 4 bases and J by 0 bases, with 20 bases left in between. Looked up from germline, CDR1 is SGHNT and CDR2 is YYREEE (reference sequence). The CDR3 extends over 18 amino acids. CDR3 protein: CASSHGKQAPSSYNEQFF. Here the CDR3 DNA reads TGTGCCAGCAGCCATGGTAAACAGGCTCCGAGCTCCTACAATGAGCAGTTCTTC.

The V gene is TRBV28, the J gene TRBJ1-4; D may be TRBD1 (5 bases). CDR1 is MDHEN, CDR2 SYDVKM, per germline. Trimming stripped 2 bases from V and 4 bases from J, with 8 bases between. This CDR3 region has 14 residues. The CDR3 is CASSLQGINEKLFF. The CDR3 DNA follows: TGTGCCAGCAGTTTACAGGGAATTAATGAAAAACTGTTTTTT.

This clone was picked up one time. The sample carries other DNA sequences with the same CDR3. The rearrangement links TRBV28 to TRBJ2-7; 10 bases map to TRBD1. Germline CDR1 MDHEN, CDR2 SYDVKM. This CDR3 is 14 amino acids long. J gave up 3 bases and V 3 bases, and 2 bases lay outside the gene matches. CDR3 region: CASSFRDRGYEQYF. The CDR3 nucleotides read TGTGCCAGCAGTTTCCGGGACAGGGGCTACGAGCAGTACTTC.

V usage is TRBV6-2 or TRBV6-3 and J usage is TRBJ2-3, with D hard to call. Germline V CDR1 and CDR2: MNHEY, SVGEGT. Trimming took off 7 bases at V and 4 bases at J, with 18 bases between the two ends. This CDR3 is built from 15 residues. CDR3 amino acids: CASTPGLSAPDTQYF. CDR3 DNA: TGTGCCAGCACCCCCGGGCTATCGGCGCCAGATACGCAGTATTTT.

This clone was counted once. V gene TRBV7-9 combines with J gene TRBJ2-1, with TRBD2 identical over 12 bases. The CDR3 runs 16 residues. V lost 3 bases and J lost 5; bases outside the gene matches: 5. In germline, CDR1 is SEHNR, CDR2 FQNEAQ (reference sequence). The CDR3 spells CASSFKTSGSDNEQFF. CDR3 DNA: TGTGCCAGCAGCTTCAAGACTAGCGGGAGCGACAATGAGCAGTTCTTC.

The V and J genes are TRBV5-5 and TRBJ2-1, with D uncertain. With 4 bases removed from V and 2 bases from J, the gap between germline ends came to 7 bases. CDR1 SGHKS and CDR2 YYEKEE come from the germline V gene (reference sequence). The CDR3 is made up of 13 amino acids. The CDR3 sequence: CASSQSPYNEQFF. The DNA of the CDR3 is TGTGCCAGCAGCCAGTCGCCCTACAATGAGCAGTTCTTC.

The CDR3 reads CASKFPNTEAFF. Here the CDR3 DNA reads TGTGCCAGCAAATTCCCGAACACTGAAGCTTTCTTT. V and J are TRBV7-2 and TRBJ1-1; D is uncertain. From germline, CDR1 is SGHTA and CDR2 FQGNSA. The CDR3 is made up of 12 amino acids. The V gene lost 7 bases and the J gene lost 1 base, with 7 bases spanning the gap.

The gene calls are TRBV11-2 and TRBJ2-7; TRBD1 matches at 10 bases. CDR3 length: 15 amino acids. V was clipped by 4 bases and J by 3 bases; unmatched bases: 6. Germline values: CDR1 SGHAT, CDR2 FQNNGV. The CDR3 spells CASSSPGQGYYEQYF. The CDR3 nucleotides are TGTGCCAGCAGCTCCCCGGGACAGGGGTACTACGAGCAGTACTTC.

The chain is built from TRBV7-6 and TRBJ2-2; D possibly corresponds to TRBD1 (6 bases). Looked up from germline, CDR1 is SGHVS and CDR2 is FNYEAQ. The CDR3 spans 19 residues. Trimming removed 4 bases at V and 1 base at J, with 22 bases between. The CDR3, as DNA: TGTGCCAGCAGCTACGTCGGGACACCTCGTATTTTGAACACCGGGGAGCTGTTTTTT. It codes for CASSYVGTPRILNTGELFF. The full variable domain, its missing parts supplied by reference TRBV7-6 and TRBJ2-2, is GAGVSQSPRYKVTKRGQDVALRCDPISGHVSLYWYRQALGQGPEFLTYFNYEAQQDKSGLPNDRFSAERPEGSISTLTIQRTEQRDSAMYRCASSYVGTPRILNTGELFFGEGSRLTVL.

The chain joins TRBV7-2 to TRBJ2-5; 7 bases are shared with TRBD1. The CDR3 length is 14 residues. Trimming removed 5 bases from V and 4 bases from J; junction bases left unmatched: 7. Germline values: CDR1 SGHTA, CDR2 FQGNSA. For the CDR3, the DNA is TGTGCCAGCAGCCAAACAGGGGCAAGAGAGACCCAGTACTTC. Its translation: CASSQTGARETQYF. The full variable domain, with the rest looked up from reference TRBV7-2 and TRBJ2-5, is GAGVSQSPSNKVTEKGKDVELRCDPISGHTALYWYRQSLGQGLEFLIYFQGNSAPDKSGLPSDRFSAERTGGSVSTLTIQRTQQEDSAVYLCASSQTGARETQYFGPGTRLLVL.

The chain has TRBV9 and TRBJ2-1; 7 bases map to TRBD2. CDR1 SGDLS and CDR2 YYNGEE come from the germline V gene. V lost 2 bases, J lost 0 bases, and 5 bases stayed unmatched. This CDR3 is 16 amino acids long. In nucleotides, the CDR3 is TGTGCCAGCAGCGTGGGGACTACGAGCTCCTACAATGAGCAGTTCTTC. Residues: CASSVGTTSSYNEQFF.

This chain connects TRBV7-4 to TRBJ1-4, with 7 bases identical to TRBD1. CDR1 SGHVT and CDR2 SQSDAQ come from the germline V gene. With 2 bases clipped from V and 6 bases from J, the junction kept 18 bases outside the gene matches. The CDR3 is made up of 19 amino acids. The CDR3 nucleotides read TGTGCCAGCAGCTTATCACTCGACAGGGACCAGGGGGTGGATGAAAAACTGTTTTTT. Protein: CASSLSLDRDQGVDEKLFF.

This chain joins TRBV5-1 and TRBJ2-4; D unclear. The CDR3 totals 17 residues. The ends were cut back, 0 bases at V and 0 bases at J, with 13 bases in the middle. The V gene's germline CDR1 is SGHRS and CDR2 YFSETQ. The CDR3 sequence is CASSLGPQFLAKNIQYF. The CDR3 coding sequence is TGCGCCAGCAGCTTGGGGCCACAGTTCCTAGCCAAAAACATTCAGTACTTC. Complete variable domain (other parts from reference TRBV5-1 and TRBJ2-4): KAGVTQTPRYLIKTRGQQVTLSCSPISGHRSVSWYQQTPGQGLQFLFEYFSETQRNKGNFPGRFSGRQFSNSRSEMNVSTLELGDSALYLCASSLGPQFLAKNIQYFGAGTRLSVL.

V gene TRBV2 combines with J gene TRBJ1-5; 9 nucleotides line up with TRBD1. The CDR3 is 15 residues long. CDR1 and CDR2 (germline): SNHLY, FYNNEI. Trimming cost V 4 bases and J 6 bases; bases outside gene matches: 7. This CDR3 reads CASSAGTGKGQPQHF. CDR3 bases: TGTGCCAGCAGTGCCGGGACAGGGAAGGGTCAGCCCCAGCATTTT.

This clone was seen a few times. This chain joins TRBV7-8 and TRBJ1-1; D is possibly TRBD1 (5 bases). CDR1 SGHVS and CDR2 FQNEAQ come from the germline V gene. Trimming cost V 2 bases and J 0 bases, with 10 bases left between them. The CDR3 sequence is 15 residues long. The DNA of the CDR3 is TGTGCCAGCAGCTTAAAGAGGGGATTGAACACTGAAGCTTTCTTT. Translated, it gives CASSLKRGLNTEAFF.

This clone has a single count. This chain uses TRBV12-3 or TRBV12-4 with TRBJ2-5; 9 positions match TRBD1. J lost 5 bases, V lost 7 bases, and 2 bases had no gene match. The CDR3 length is 12 residues. The DNA of the CDR3 is TGTGCCAGCAACAGGGGGCTTGAGACCCAGTACTTC. Translating gives CASNRGLETQYF.

This sequence joins TRBV28 and TRBJ2-1; no firm D call. There are 13 residues in the CDR3. Germline assignment: CDR1 MDHEN and CDR2 SYDVKM. V lost 4 bases to trimming and J lost 6 bases, with 10 bases between them. The CDR3 spells CASSSPGSNEQFF. The CDR3, as DNA: TGTGCCAGCAGTTCTCCGGGCAGCAATGAGCAGTTCTTC.

J is TRBJ1-5 and V is TRBV2, with TRBD1 matching 8 bases. From germline, CDR1 is SNHLY and CDR2 FYNNEI. Trimming cost V 1 base and J 7 bases; bases outside gene matches: 6. CDR3 length: 15 amino acids. The CDR3 protein is CASSEDRGKGQPQHF. DNA for the CDR3: TGTGCCAGCAGTGAAGACAGGGGGAAAGGACAGCCCCAGCATTTT.

This clone came up once. The chain uses TRBV11-2 and TRBJ1-5; D is perhaps TRBD1 (6 bases). The V gene's germline CDR1 is SGHAT and CDR2 FQNNGV. V was trimmed by 3 bases and J by 2 bases, leaving 17 bases between them. The CDR3 spans 17 residues. The CDR3 nucleotides are TGTGCCAGCAGCTTGGGGCAGGGACAACCTGGCAATCAGCCCCAGCATTTT. Translation: CASSLGQGQPGNQPQHF.

The rearrangement joins TRBV2 to TRBJ2-7; 9 positions agree with TRBD1. The CDR3 is 14 residues long. Unmatched junction bases numbered 5, after V lost 3 bases and J lost 5 bases. The germline V gene encodes CDR1 SNHLY and CDR2 FYNNEI. In nucleotides, the CDR3 is TGTGCCAGCAGTGATGGGACAGGGCTCGACGAGCAGTACTTC. Residues: CASSDGTGLDEQYF.

The V and J genes are TRBV25-1 and TRBJ1-2; the match to TRBD1 covers 8 bases. The CDR3 loop spans 13 amino acids. The V gene's germline CDR1 is MGHDK and CDR2 SYGVNS. V lost 7 bases to trimming and J lost 3 bases; unmatched junction nucleotides: 4. CDR3 bases: TGTGCCAGCAATCCGACAGGGGACTATGGCTACACCTTC. Its protein product is CASNPTGDYGYTF.

The rearrangement joins TRBV30 to TRBJ1-5, with D possibly TRBD1 on 5 matching bases. Germline V gives CDR1 GTSNPN, CDR2 SVGIG (reference sequence). V lost 1 base to trimming and J lost 3 bases, with 13 bases between them. The CDR3 has 15 residues. As DNA, the CDR3 is TGTGCCTGGAGTGAAGGGACTCCTGCCAATCAGCCCCAGCATTTT. Translating it yields CAWSEGTPANQPQHF. Looking up the rest from reference TRBV30 and TRBJ1-5 gives the full variable domain: SQTIHQWPATLVQPVGSPLSLECTVEGTSNPNLYWYRQAAGRGLQLLFYSVGIGQISSEVPQNLSASRPQDRQFILSSKKLLLSDSGFYLCAWSEGTPANQPQHFGDGTRLSIL.

Only one count was recorded for this clone. The chain carries TRBV27 and TRBJ2-3; 13 positions agree with TRBD2. V lost 5 bases and J lost 0; bases outside the gene matches: 8. From germline, CDR1 is MNHEY and CDR2 SMNVEV (reference sequence). The CDR3 runs 18 residues. CDR3 region: CASSKKLAGGPSTDTQYF. The CDR3 coding sequence is TGTGCCAGCAGTAAGAAACTAGCGGGAGGGCCTAGCACAGATACGCAGTATTTT.

The V call is TRBV30, the J call TRBJ2-1; TRBD2 is a possible D gene (6 bases). CDR3 size: 14 residues. V was shortened by 1 base and J by 2 bases, with 9 bases between the two germline ends. Looked up from germline, CDR1 is GTSNPN and CDR2 is SVGIG (reference sequence). In nucleotides, the CDR3 is TGTGCCTGGAGTGCCCTAGCGACCTACAATGAGCAGTTCTTC. Its protein product is CAWSALATYNEQFF.

V is TRBV10-3 and J is TRBJ2-7, with D possibly TRBD1 on 6 matching bases. V was cut by 6 bases and J by 0 bases, with 12 bases left in between. This CDR3 comprises 14 residues. Germline V CDR1 and CDR2: ENHRY, SYGVKD. The CDR3 here is CAIRDSVNSYEQYF. The CDR3 DNA reads as TGTGCCATCAGGGACAGCGTCAACTCCTACGAGCAGTACTTC.

CDR3 sequence (DNA): TGCGCCAGCAGTCCGACAGGGGGCCTAGAAGAGCAGTACTTC. Translating gives CASSPTGGLEEQYF. This chain uses TRBV5-1 with TRBJ2-7, with 10 bases identical to TRBD1. V trimming: 5 bases; J trimming: 7 bases; junction bases outside the gene matches: 9. The CDR3 has 14 amino acids. CDR1 and CDR2 (germline): SGHRS, YFSETQ.

The chain uses TRBV5-1 and TRBJ2-7; 8 bases agree with TRBD1. The CDR3 contains 17 residues. The ends lost 4 bases at V and 3 bases at J; junction bases unmatched: 15. The V gene's germline CDR1 is SGHRS and CDR2 YFSETQ. In DNA form, the CDR3 reads TGCGCCAGCAGCCTGGAGCCCGGGACAGGTGTTTTCTACGAGCAGTACTTC. Translated: CASSLEPGTGVFYEQYF. The full variable domain, in which reference TRBV5-1 and TRBJ2-7 provide the parts outside the CDR3, is KAGVTQTPRYLIKTRGQQVTLSCSPISGHRSVSWYQQTPGQGLQFLFEYFSETQRNKGNFPGRFSGRQFSNSRSEMNVSTLELGDSALYLCASSLEPGTGVFYEQYFGPGTRLTVT.

V is TRBV20-1 and J is TRBJ2-7, with TRBD1 identical over 9 bases. The trim removed 3 bases at V and 6 bases at J, leaving 3 bases unmatched. The CDR3 extends over 12 amino acids. Germline V gene lookup returns CDR1 DFQATT and CDR2 SNEGSKA (reference sequence). The CDR3 DNA sequence: TGCAGTGCTAGTACAGGGGGCGCCGAGCAGTACTTC. Protein sequence: CSASTGGAEQYF.